Listed here is a single T cell receptor (beta chain). This sample was taken from a study of T cell changes during pregnancy in multiple sclerosis. CDR3 length equals 19 residues. The V and J ends lost 5 bases and 0 bases, in that order; junction bases with no gene match: 15. The germline V gene encodes CDR1 MDHEN and CDR2 SYDVKM. The repertoire was sequenced with immunoSEQ multiplex PCR; TCRdb's copy has only in-frame clones and lacks some. The sample holds about 130,000 clones, 96% seen once. V gene TRBV28 combines with J gene TRBJ2-7, with 11 bases lining up with TRBD2. Material: peripheral blood, obtained after pregnancy. The clonotype originates from a female donor with multiple sclerosis, enrolled in a pregnancy study. CDR3 loop: CASSLFGLGLAGGSYEQYF. As DNA, the CDR3 is TGTGCCAGCAGTCTCTTCGGGCTGGGGCTAGCGGGGGGCTCCTACGAGCAGTACTTC.